Listed below are T cell receptor beta chains from one sample, sequenced in a study of early T cells in non-severe SARS-CoV-2 infection. TCRdb fed the 5' RACE reads into MiXCR, producing one record per CDR3 protein. The sample yields some 77,000 distinct CDR3 sequences, about 16% seen once. Sequenced: whole blood. Receptor source: an adult who was a healthcare worker with PCR-confirmed SARS-CoV-2 infection or an uninfected control (not recorded which). CDR3s include the opening cysteine and the closing phenylalanine or tryptophan. D genes are given only for firm matches. The listing skips clone size in some rows; elsewhere it reads once, few, many or a size class.

>TRBJ1-1|few|TRBV3-2|NA
TGTGCCAGCAGCCAAAGGGTGTGGGCCCTACTCCCCATGAACACTGAAGCTTTCTTT
CASSQRVWALLPMNTEAFF
>TRBJ2-1|NA|TRBV5-1|TRBD2
TGCGCCAGCAGTTCCGGGACTAGCAATTTCTACAATGAGCAGTTCTTC
CASSSGTSNFYNEQFF
>TRBJ1-5|few|TRBV6-4|TRBD1
TGTGCCAGCGGGGAGGGGGCCCTTATACGTAGCAATCAGCCCCAGCATTTT
CASGEGALIRSNQPQHF
>TRBJ2-3|NA|TRBV30|NA
TGTGCCTGGAAGGTCCGCACTAGCACAGATACGCAGTATTTT
CAWKVRTSTDTQYF
>TRBJ1-1|NA|TRBV20-1|NA
TGCAGTGCTAGAGTTACAGAGAACACTGAAGCTTTCTTT
CSARVTENTEAFF
>TRBJ1-2|NA|TRBV20-1|NA
TGCAGTGCTGGGGACACGAACTATGGCTACACCTTC
CSAGDTNYGYTF
>TRBJ2-1|few|TRBV28|NA
TGTGCCAGCTCACGGCGTGTATCCGGGTCAAATGGAGGTGAGCAGTTCTTC
CASSRRVSGSNGGEQFF
>TRBJ1-2|few|TRBV7-9|NA
TGTGCCAGCAGCTTAGAGATCCTTAACTATGGCTACACCTTC
CASSLEILNYGYTF
>TRBJ1-2|NA|TRBV5-1|NA
TGCGCCAGCAGCGGGGACAATGGCTACACCTTC
CASSGDNGYTF
>TRBJ2-5|NA|TRBV7-9|TRBD1
TGTGCCAGCAGCTCCGACAGGGAAATAGAGACCCAGTACTTC
CASSSDREIETQYF
>TRBJ2-3|few|TRBV11-1|NA
TGTGCCAGCAGCTTAGACACACAGGGTAGCACAGATACGCAGTATTTT
CASSLDTQGSTDTQYF
>TRBJ1-1|NA|TRBV25-1|NA
TGTGCCAGCAGTGAGGCAGGTTGGGATACTGAAGCTTTCTTT
CASSEAGWDTEAFF
>TRBJ2-7|NA|TRBV5-6|TRBD1
TGTGCCAGCAGCTGGGATGGGGACAGGGACTACGAGCAGTACTTC
CASSWDGDRDYEQYF
>TRBJ1-1|few|TRBV5-1|NA
TGCGCCAGCAGCTTGGGTATTTTGGTCAACCGGCCGAACACTGAAGCTTTCTTT
CASSLGILVNRPNTEAFF
>TRBJ1-5|few|TRBV6-6|NA
TGTGCCAGCAGTTATAGACCATTTCAGGAGCCCCAGCATTTT
CASSYRPFQEPQHF
>TRBJ2-3|NA|TRBV24-1|NA
TGTGCCACCAGTGCCCTGGGGGCCGCTTTGGATACGCAGTATTTT
CATSALGAALDTQYF
>TRBJ2-4|NA|TRBV10-3|NA
TGTGCCATCAGTGAGCCGCCAGTAGCAGCCAAAAACATTCAGTACTTC
CAISEPPVAAKNIQYF
>TRBJ2-7|NA|TRBV7-9|TRBD1
TGTGCCAGCAGCTTGCTGGGACAGGGTAGCAACGAGCAGTACTTC
CASSLLGQGSNEQYF
>TRBJ2-2|NA|TRBV11-3|TRBD1
TGTGCCAGCAGGGAAAAGACAGGGGGCCGGGAGCTGTTTTTT
CASREKTGGRELFF
>TRBJ1-1|few|TRBV10-3|NA
TGTGCCGCCCAAGCCCACAGGGCCACTGAAGCTTTCTTT
CAAQAHRATEAFF
>TRBJ1-6|many|TRBV3-1|NA
TGTGCCAGCAGTCGTCGCTCCTTTAATTCACCCCTCCACTTT
CASSRRSFNSPLHF
>TRBJ2-7|NA|TRBV2|TRBD1
TGTGCCAGCAGCCCCCGACAGGGCTTCGTCTCCTACGAGCAGTACTTC
CASSPRQGFVSYEQYF
>TRBJ1-1|many|TRBV6-1|NA
TGTGCCAGCAGTGAGGGCTGGGCGAACACTGAAGCTTTCTTT
CASSEGWANTEAFF
>TRBJ1-4|NA|TRBV7-9|NA
TGTGCCAGCAGCTATTATGTAGCAGCAACTAATGAAAAACTGTTTTTT
CASSYYVAATNEKLFF
>TRBJ2-7|NA|TRBV2|NA
TGTGCCAGCAGGTGGGGGCCCTCCTACGAGCAGTACTTC
CASRWGPSYEQYF
>TRBJ2-1|few|TRBV2|NA
TGTGCCAGCAGTGAAGCGCGGGACAGCAATGAGCAGTTCTTC
CASSEARDSNEQFF
>TRBJ2-2|NA|TRBV19|NA
TGTGCCAGTAGTTCTATTCGGGAGTTCCGGAACACCGGGGAGCTGTTTTTT
CASSSIREFRNTGELFF
>TRBJ2-1|NA|TRBV29-1|TRBD2
TGCAGCGGGGGGAGCGGGACTAATGAGCAGTTCTTC
CSGGSGTNEQFF
>TRBJ2-1|NA|TRBV14|NA
TGTGCCAGCAGCCAGCTTAGGGGGACCTACAATGAGCAGTTCTTC
CASSQLRGTYNEQFF
>TRBJ1-4|NA|TRBV3-1|TRBD1
TGTGCCAGCAGCCCCTCAGGGGGCAGGAATGAAAAACTGTTTTTT
CASSPSGGRNEKLFF